The source of this T cell receptor (beta chain) is a study of T cell responses to AZD1222 COVID-19 vaccine. CDR1 SGDLS and CDR2 YYNGEE come from the germline V gene. CDR3 length: 15 residues. The V gene lost 0 bases and the J gene lost 2 bases, with 11 bases spanning the gap. Profiling relied on immunoSEQ multiplex PCR, and the TCRdb table lists in-frame clones only, not all of them. This sample has approximately 99,000 clones, with nearly 90% found just once. This rearrangement joins TRBV9 to TRBJ2-5, with D uncertain. The specimen comprised peripheral blood, sampled on day 0 of AZD1222 vaccination. The receptor's source is an adult in good health. The CDR3 reads CASSVGAQAQETQYF. The DNA of the CDR3 is TGTGCCAGCAGCGTAGGGGCGCAGGCGCAAGAGACCCAGTACTTC.